The 12 T cell receptor beta chains below all came from one sample that was sequenced in a study of chemoradiotherapy in HPV16-positive cancers (dated by TCRdb to between 2021 and 2022). Library method: the immunoSEQ multiplex PCR assay. TCRdb limited this immuneACCESS table to in-frame rearrangements with V and J called. A share of clones is missing; checked studies link under half to unresolved V genes, and the rest is unexplained. Recorded for this sample are under 35,000 clones; over 90% of them occurred a single time. More than 15% of the sample belongs to the ten largest clones. This sample comprised blood, obtained from a patient who underwent chemoradiotherapy. The origin of the receptors is a human donor with HPV-associated anogenital cancer.

For the CDR3, the DNA is TGTGCCATCAGTGAGGGGACAGGGGGCTCGGTCGAGCAGTACTTC. This codes for CAISEGTGGSVEQYF. This chain connects TRBV10-3 to TRBJ2-7; 12 nucleotides align to TRBD1. The CDR3 sequence is 15 residues long. Germline-derived CDR1 and CDR2 are ENHRY and SYGVKD. V lost 2 bases to trimming and J lost 6 bases; unmatched junction nucleotides: 5.

The chain carries TRBV4-1 and TRBJ2-7; a weak D match, TRBD2 (6 bases). Per germline, CDR1 MGHRA and CDR2 YSYEKL. The CDR3 is 14 amino acids. Trimming stripped 2 bases from V and 5 bases from J, with 13 bases between. DNA of the CDR3: TGCGCCAGCAGCCAATGGGGGGTGTCCGACGAGCAGTACTTC. Amino acid sequence: CASSQWGVSDEQYF.

The chain is built from TRBV6-1 and TRBJ2-2; 13 bases are shared with TRBD2. CDR3 length: 17 residues. The germline CDR1 and CDR2 sequences are MNHNS and SASEGT. V shed 4 bases, J shed 4 bases, and the junction held 6 bases outside the gene matches. The CDR3 nucleotides read TGTGCCAGCAGTGCTACTAGCGGGGGGGCCGCCACCGGGGAGCTGTTTTTT. Amino acid sequence: CASSATSGGAATGELFF.

The genes are TRBV9 and TRBJ2-1; no definite D call. The CDR3 runs 12 residues. Germline V gene lookup returns CDR1 SGDLS and CDR2 YYNGEE. Trimming removed 0 bases from V and 8 bases from J, with 6 bases in between. The CDR3 region has the DNA TGTGCCAGCAGCGTAGGACCCGATGAGCAGTTCTTC. This translates into CASSVGPDEQFF.

V is TRBV28 and J is TRBJ1-1, with 7 bases identical to TRBD1. The CDR3 has 14 amino acids. Losses at the gene ends were 5 bases for V and 0 bases for J; bases not matched to a gene: 3. CDR1 is MDHEN and CDR2 is SYDVKM in the germline V gene. CDR3 DNA: TGTGCCAGCAGTAAAACAGGGGTGAACACTGAAGCTTTCTTT. Its translation is CASSKTGVNTEAFF.

The chain links TRBV25-1 to TRBJ1-1, with 9 bases aligning to TRBD1. The CDR3 totals 18 residues. CDR1 and CDR2 (germline): MGHDK, SYGVNS. Losses at the gene ends were 9 bases for V and 2 bases for J; bases not matched to a gene: 19. For the CDR3, the DNA is TGTGCCAGAAGAGACAGAGTCCGGGACAGGGAAGTTAACACTGAAGCTTTCTTT. This gives the protein CARRDRVRDREVNTEAFF. Drawing the rest from reference TRBV25-1 and TRBJ1-1, the complete variable domain is EADIYQTPRYLVIGTGKKITLECSQTMGHDKMYWYQQDPGMELHLIHYSYGVNSTEKGDLSSESTVSRIRTEHFPLTLESARPSHTSQYLCARRDRVRDREVNTEAFFGQGTRLTVV.

This chain joins TRBV19 and TRBJ2-7; 8 bases match TRBD1. J lost 3 bases, V lost 2 bases, and 6 bases had no gene match. This CDR3 is 15 amino acids long. Germline values: CDR1 LNHDA, CDR2 SQIVND (reference sequence). The CDR3 loop reads CASSIRQGNGYEQYF. The CDR3 region has the DNA TGTGCCAGTAGTATAAGACAGGGGAATGGCTACGAGCAGTACTTC.

The CDR3 DNA reads as TGTGCCAGCAGCCTCAGGCTCAGCACAGATACGCAGTATTTT. Translating gives CASSLRLSTDTQYF. The chain couples TRBV6-5 to TRBJ2-3, with D uncertain. The V gene lost 6 bases and the J gene lost 0 bases, with 10 bases spanning the gap. The CDR3 is 14 amino acids. From germline, CDR1 is MNHEY and CDR2 SVGAGI.

V is TRBV6-4 and J is TRBJ2-1; D remains ambiguous. The CDR3 totals 13 residues. Germline CDR1 reads MRHNA; CDR2 reads SNTAGT. V was shortened by 0 bases and J by 8 bases, with 8 bases between the two germline ends. The CDR3 DNA reads TGTGCCAGCAGTGACTCGGCGTCGGATGAGCAGTTCTTC. Encoded protein: CASSDSASDEQFF.

This clone showed up just a few times. The chain has TRBV18 and TRBJ2-7, with D possibly TRBD1 on 5 matching bases. Trimming took off 0 bases at V and 4 bases at J, with 13 bases between the two ends. Germline lookup yields CDR1 KGHSH and CDR2 LQKENI. The CDR3 totals 15 residues. As DNA, the CDR3 is TGTGCCAGCTCACCACCCGGTAGGGGTAGGTACGAGCAGTACTTC. This sequence encodes CASSPPGRGRYEQYF.

DNA of the CDR3: TGTGCCAGCAGTAAGAGGAGTTCCGGGGCCAACGTCCTGACTTTC. It specifies CASSKRSSGANVLTF. This sequence joins TRBV25-1 and TRBJ2-6; no reliable D call. The CDR3 sequence is 15 residues long. The germline CDR1 and CDR2 sequences are MGHDK and SYGVNS. V lost 5 bases and J lost 4, with 12 bases in between.

This chain links TRBV7-9 with TRBJ2-7; TRBD1 agrees at 7 bases. V lost 1 base and J lost 1; bases outside the gene matches: 13. This CDR3 has 18 amino acids. Germline values: CDR1 SEHNR, CDR2 FQNEAQ (reference sequence). CDR3 amino acids: CASSLVASTGEGSYEQYF. The CDR3 nucleotides are TGTGCCAGCAGCTTAGTCGCATCCACAGGGGAAGGATCCTACGAGCAGTACTTC. The full variable domain, its missing parts supplied by reference TRBV7-9 and TRBJ2-7, is DTGVSQNPRHKITKRGQNVTFRCDPISEHNRLYWYRQTLGQGPEFLTYFQNEAQLEKSRLLSDRFSAERPKGSFSTLEIQRTEQGDSAMYLCASSLVASTGEGSYEQYFGPGTRLTVT.